The 11 T cell receptor beta chains in this list originate from one sample, sequenced in a study of T cells after yellow fever vaccination. TCRdb re-analysed the 5' RACE reads in MiXCR, keeping a single row per CDR3 protein. This sample has about 140,000 distinct CDR3 sequences, with about 6.9% found just once. The sequencing used CD4+ T cells sorted from PBMCs, collected 10 days after the yellow fever booster vaccination. The receptors originated from a man younger than 45 who received the YFV17D yellow fever vaccine.

On this clonotype: A much larger clone sits a single nucleotide away, making a read error possible. J is TRBJ2-4 and V is TRBV14, with no clear D. This CDR3 comprises 13 residues. CDR1 SGHDN and CDR2 FVKESK come from the germline V gene. The CDR3 sequence is CASSQIQWNIRYF. DNA of the CDR3: TGTGCCAGCAGCCAAATTCAGTGGAACATTCGGTACTTC.

Regarding this clonotype: This may stem from a read error, because a much larger clone lies one nucleotide away. The V gene is TRBV5-6, the J gene TRBJ2-1, with unresolved D. CDR1 is SGHDT and CDR2 is YYEEEE in the germline V gene. The CDR3 is 12 residues long. V lost 5 bases to trimming and J lost 14 bases, with 17 bases between them. CDR3 residues: CASSRDLTSKFF. The CDR3 DNA reads as TGTGCCAGCAGTAGGGATCTAACGTCTAAGTTCTTC. Full variable domain (rest looked up from reference TRBV5-6 and TRBJ2-1): DAGVTQSPTHLIKTRGQQVTLRCSPKSGHDTVSWYQQALGQGPQFIFQYYEEEERQRGNFPDRFSGHQFPNYSSELNVNALLLGDSALYLCASSRDLTSKFFGPGTRLTVL.

This clonotype was seen repeatedly, ten times or more. The chain combines TRBV29-1 with TRBJ2-3, with D perhaps matching TRBD1 (6 bases). V was shortened by 1 base and J by 3 bases, with 11 bases between the two germline ends. Germline loops: CDR1 SQVTM, CDR2 ANQGSEA. The CDR3 is 14 amino acids. CDR3 nucleotides: TGCAGCGTTGAAGGTAGTAGGGGGACAGATACGCAGTATTTT. This translates into CSVEGSRGTDTQYF.

This clonotype was recorded a few times. The CDR3 DNA follows: TGTGCCAGCAGCTTTGATCTTTCACCCCTCCACTTT. This codes for CASSFDLSPLHF. The chain joins TRBV7-9 to TRBJ1-6; D not certain. The CDR3 sequence is 12 residues long. V was clipped by 3 bases and J by 9 bases, with 6 bases between them. Germline CDR1 is SEHNR and CDR2 is FQNEAQ (reference sequence).

This clonotype was seen ten or more times. The genes are TRBV11-2 and TRBJ2-3; the D gene is possibly TRBD2 (6 bases). Trimming removed 2 bases at V and 0 bases at J, with 15 bases between. Per germline, CDR1 SGHAT and CDR2 FQNNGV. This CDR3 has 17 residues. The CDR3 loop is CASSLSVWAGSTDTQYF. The CDR3 DNA sequence: TGTGCCAGCAGCTTAAGTGTTTGGGCGGGAAGCACAGATACGCAGTATTTT.

This clonotype was observed many times. V usage is TRBV4-3 and J usage is TRBJ2-1; D unresolved. Trimming took off 2 bases at V and 3 bases at J, with 8 bases between the two ends. The CDR3 totals 14 residues. From germline, CDR1 is LGHNA and CDR2 YSLEER. CDR3 nucleotides: TGCGCCAGCAGCCAACAGTCCGTCTACAATGAGCAGTTCTTC. Amino acid sequence: CASSQQSVYNEQFF.

This clonotype was seen at least ten times. This sequence joins TRBV25-1 and TRBJ1-5; D gene uncertain. Trimming shortened V by 3 bases and J by 2 bases, and 2 bases separated the two germline ends. The V gene's germline CDR1 is MGHDK and CDR2 SYGVNS. This CDR3 has 12 residues. Here the CDR3 reads CASSDGNQPQHF. CDR3 sequence (DNA): TGTGCCAGCAGTGATGGCAATCAGCCCCAGCATTTT.

The table lists this clonotype with many counts. The chain is built from TRBV7-2 and TRBJ2-3; 14 bases map to TRBD2. Germline CDR1 reads SGHTA; CDR2 reads FQGNSA. There are 15 residues in the CDR3. Germline trimming cut 5 bases from V and 9 bases from J; bases unmatched to any gene: 7. The CDR3 sequence is CASSPGTSGSQTQYF. The CDR3 region has the DNA TGTGCCAGCAGCCCAGGGACTAGCGGGAGCCAGACGCAGTATTTT. The whole variable domain, filled in from reference TRBV7-2 and TRBJ2-3, reads GAGVSQSPSNKVTEKGKDVELRCDPISGHTALYWYRQSLGQGLEFLIYFQGNSAPDKSGLPSDRFSAERTGGSVSTLTIQRTQQEDSAVYLCASSPGTSGSQTQYFGPGTRLTVL.

Ten or more counts support this clonotype. The genes are TRBV7-2 and TRBJ2-1; TRBD1 aligns across 8 bases. V trimming: 4 bases; J trimming: 5 bases; junction bases outside the gene matches: 7. The CDR3 runs to 15 residues. Looked up from germline, CDR1 is SGHTA and CDR2 is FQGNSA. The CDR3 spells CASSSPRTGNNEQFF. The CDR3 region has the DNA TGTGCCAGCAGCTCACCCCGGACAGGGAACAATGAGCAGTTCTTC.

This clonotype was counted at least ten times. The J gene is TRBJ2-1, the V gene TRBV14; D possibly corresponds to TRBD2 (6 bases). Germline loops: CDR1 SGHDN, CDR2 FVKESK. The CDR3 sequence is 13 residues long. Trimming removed 0 bases at V and 10 bases at J, with 10 bases between. CDR3 DNA: TGTGCCAGCAGCCAAGATTTGGAGGGCGAGCAGTTCTTC. As protein: CASSQDLEGEQFF.

This clonotype was observed at least ten times. DNA of the CDR3: TGTGCCAGCAGCTTATCAGGGGCTACAGATGAGCAGTTCTTC. Its translation: CASSLSGATDEQFF. The chain uses TRBV7-9 and TRBJ2-1; a possible D gene is TRBD1 (6 bases). Germline V CDR1 and CDR2: SEHNR, FQNEAQ (reference sequence). The CDR3 consists of 14 residues. Trimming removed 2 bases from V and 8 bases from J, with 13 bases in between.